The rows below give T cell receptor beta chains drawn from one sample of a study of post-analysis software for immune sequencing data. TCRdb re-called the PCR reads through MiXCR, storing one row per CDR3 protein. The table has approximately 260,000 distinct CDR3 sequences, 35% to 40% seen once. Sample: blood. These receptors were taken from a girl between 10 and 17 years old with multiple sclerosis. Each CDR3 is given with its conserved first and last residue. A D gene is named only where the DNA matches it firmly. Expanded clones get a size class; other rows say once, few or many, or leave the size out.

V	size	J	D	DNA	CDR3
TRBV6-6	once	TRBJ1-1	-	TGTGCCAGCAGGACATTTGAAGCTTTCTTT	CASRTFEAFF
TRBV6-5	few	TRBJ1-1	-	TGTGCCAGCAGTCCCCCGGCCCTTTCTGAAGCTTTCTTT	CASSPPALSEAFF
TRBV5-1	many	TRBJ2-3	-	TGCGCCAGCAGCTTAGCGGGCCCCACAGATACGCAGTATTTT	CASSLAGPTDTQYF
TRBV11-2	-	TRBJ1-1	TRBD1	TGTGCCAGCAGCCGGGACAGGAACGCTGAAGCTTTCTTT	CASSRDRNAEAFF
TRBV7-2	many	TRBJ2-3	-	TGTGCCAGCAGCTTAGTGGATACGCAGTATTTT	CASSLVDTQYF
TRBV20-1	many	TRBJ2-1	-	TGCAGTGCTAGTTCAGGAAGCTCCTACAATGAGCAGTTCTTC	CSASSGSSYNEQFF
TRBV20-1	-	TRBJ1-5	TRBD1	TGCAGTGTTGCGGGACAGGGCCTTGGCAGCAATCAGCCCCAGCATTTT	CSVAGQGLGSNQPQHF
TRBV5-5	-	TRBJ1-4	-	TGTGCCAGCAGCCTGGACCCATTTGCAACTAATGAAAAACTGTTTTTT	CASSLDPFATNEKLFF
TRBV7-2	-	TRBJ2-3	-	TGTGCCAGCAGCCTCAGCGGGTTAGATACGCAGTATTTT	CASSLSGLDTQYF
TRBV12-3/TRBV12-4	many	TRBJ1-4	-	TGTGCCAGCAGTTTTGGGGGAGAAGGTGAAAAACTGTTTTTT	CASSFGGEGEKLFF
TRBV3-1	-	TRBJ1-3	TRBD1	TGTGCCAGCAGCCAATACCTCGGACAGGAAGCCCCTTTTGGGGGAAACACCATATATTTT	CASSQYLGQEAPFGGNTIYF
TRBV12-3/TRBV12-4	-	TRBJ1-3	-	TGTGCCAGCAGTCTTAGGAGGGACTCCCGCTTTGGAAACACCATATATTTT	CASSLRRDSRFGNTIYF
TRBV19	-	TRBJ1-2	-	TGTGCCAGTCTAGGGAGATCAGGAATCAACTATGGCTACACCTTC	CASLGRSGINYGYTF
TRBV18	once	TRBJ1-2	-	TGTGCCAGCTCCCCCGGGACAAGTACTAACTATGGCTACACCTTC	CASSPGTSTNYGYTF
TRBV4-1	many	TRBJ1-1	-	TGCGCCAGCAGCCAATCCCCGGGTGAAATCCGAGCCGAGAACACTGAAGCTTTCTTT	CASSQSPGEIRAENTEAFF
TRBV28	many	TRBJ1-2	TRBD1	TGTGCCAGCAGTCCTTCGGGACAGGGGAAAAACTATGGCTACACCTTC	CASSPSGQGKNYGYTF
TRBV6-4	many	TRBJ1-2	TRBD1	TGTGCCAGCAGTCTCTCCCTTGACAGGGGACTTAACTATGGCTACACCTTC	CASSLSLDRGLNYGYTF
TRBV6-1	-	TRBJ2-3	-	TGTGCCAGCACCCTTGGTTGGAGGGCCACAGATACGCAGTATTTT	CASTLGWRATDTQYF
TRBV29-1	few	TRBJ2-3	-	TGCAGCGTCGGGGGACCTTTCACAGATACGCAGTATTTT	CSVGGPFTDTQYF
TRBV6-6	-	TRBJ1-1	-	TGTGCCAGCAGCTCGGACGGGGGGACTGAAGCTTTCTTT	CASSSDGGTEAFF
TRBV29-1	many	TRBJ1-2	-	TGCAGCGTTGAGGGGAAGCTTAACTATGGCTACACCTTC	CSVEGKLNYGYTF
TRBV20-1	few	TRBJ2-1	TRBD2	TGCAGTGCTAGTGGGGCGGGAGGGCAGTTCTTC	CSASGAGGQFF
TRBV7-9	-	TRBJ2-5	-	TGTGCCAGCAGCTTGGCATCGGACGGGGTACAAGAGACCCAGTACTTC	CASSLASDGVQETQYF